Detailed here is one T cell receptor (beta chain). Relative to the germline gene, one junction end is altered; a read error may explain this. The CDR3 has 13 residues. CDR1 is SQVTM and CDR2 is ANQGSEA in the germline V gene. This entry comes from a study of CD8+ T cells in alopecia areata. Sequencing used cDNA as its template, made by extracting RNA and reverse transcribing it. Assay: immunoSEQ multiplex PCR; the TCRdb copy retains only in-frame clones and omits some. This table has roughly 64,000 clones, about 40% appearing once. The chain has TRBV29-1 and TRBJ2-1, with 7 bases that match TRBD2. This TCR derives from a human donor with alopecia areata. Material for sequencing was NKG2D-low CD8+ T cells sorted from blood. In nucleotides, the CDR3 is TGCAGCGTGGAAGACGGGACTACTAATGAGCAGTTCTTC. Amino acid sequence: CSVEDGTTNEQFF.